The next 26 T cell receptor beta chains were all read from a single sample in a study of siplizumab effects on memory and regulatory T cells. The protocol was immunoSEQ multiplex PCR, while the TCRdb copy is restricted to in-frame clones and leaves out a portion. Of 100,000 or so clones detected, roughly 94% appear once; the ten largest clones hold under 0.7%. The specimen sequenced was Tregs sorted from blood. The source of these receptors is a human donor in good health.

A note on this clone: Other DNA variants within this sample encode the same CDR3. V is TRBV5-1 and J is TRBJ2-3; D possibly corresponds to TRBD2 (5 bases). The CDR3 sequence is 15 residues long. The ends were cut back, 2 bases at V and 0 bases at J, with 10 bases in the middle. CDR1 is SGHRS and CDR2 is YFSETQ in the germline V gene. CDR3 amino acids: CASSFGGSSTDTQYF. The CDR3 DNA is TGCGCCAGCAGCTTTGGAGGTTCTAGCACAGATACGCAGTATTTT. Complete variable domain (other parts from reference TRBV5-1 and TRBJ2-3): KAGVTQTPRYLIKTRGQQVTLSCSPISGHRSVSWYQQTPGQGLQFLFEYFSETQRNKGNFPGRFSGRQFSNSRSEMNVSTLELGDSALYLCASSFGGSSTDTQYFGPGTRLTVL.

The chain's CDR3 is CASKRGVGEAFF. In DNA form, the CDR3 reads TGTGCCAGTAAAAGGGGTGTCGGTGAAGCTTTCTTT. This rearrangement joins TRBV19 to TRBJ1-1, with a possible D match to TRBD1 (5 bases). Trimming stripped 7 bases from V and 7 bases from J, with 13 bases between. The CDR3 is 12 amino acids. The germline gives CDR1 LNHDA, CDR2 SQIVND (reference sequence).

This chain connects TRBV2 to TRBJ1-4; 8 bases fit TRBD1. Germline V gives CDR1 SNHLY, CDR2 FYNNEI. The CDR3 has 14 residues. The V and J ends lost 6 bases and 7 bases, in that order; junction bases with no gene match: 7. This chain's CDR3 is CASSAGGRGEKLFF. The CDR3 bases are TGTGCCAGCAGCGCAGGGGGCAGAGGTGAAAAACTGTTTTTT.

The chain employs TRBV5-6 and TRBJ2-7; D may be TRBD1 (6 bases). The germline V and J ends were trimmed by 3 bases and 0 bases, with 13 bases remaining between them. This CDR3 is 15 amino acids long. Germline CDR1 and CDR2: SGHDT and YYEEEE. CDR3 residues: CASSSPGHHSYEQYF. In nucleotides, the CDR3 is TGTGCCAGCAGCTCGCCGGGACACCACTCCTACGAGCAGTACTTC.

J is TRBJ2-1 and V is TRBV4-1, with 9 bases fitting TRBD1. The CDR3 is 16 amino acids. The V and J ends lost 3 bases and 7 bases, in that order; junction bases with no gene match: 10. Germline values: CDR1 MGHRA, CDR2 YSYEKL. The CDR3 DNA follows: TGCGCCAGCAGCCAGAACAGGGGACAGGGTAGGAATGAGCAGTTCTTC. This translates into CASSQNRGQGRNEQFF.

The CDR3: CASSPGTGAGQPQHF. For the CDR3, the DNA is TGTGCCAGCAGCCCCGGGACAGGGGCCGGACAGCCCCAGCATTTT. The V call is TRBV9, the J call TRBJ1-5; 10 bases line up with TRBD1. J lost 7 bases, V lost 4 bases, and 8 bases had no gene match. CDR1 SGDLS and CDR2 YYNGEE come from the germline V gene. The CDR3 sequence is 15 residues long.

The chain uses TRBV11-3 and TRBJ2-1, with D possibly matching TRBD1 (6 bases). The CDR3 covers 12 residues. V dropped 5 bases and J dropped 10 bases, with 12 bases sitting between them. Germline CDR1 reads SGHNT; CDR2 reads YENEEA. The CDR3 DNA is TGTGCCAGCAGCGCCGGGACACTCGAGCAGTTCTTC. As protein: CASSAGTLEQFF.

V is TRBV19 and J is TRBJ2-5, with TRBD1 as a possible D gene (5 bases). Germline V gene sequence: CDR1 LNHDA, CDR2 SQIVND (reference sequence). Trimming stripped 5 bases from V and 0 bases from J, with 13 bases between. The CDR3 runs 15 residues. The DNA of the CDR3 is TGTGCCAGTAGTCTGGGGCAGTCGCACCAAGAGACCCAGTACTTC. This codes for CASSLGQSHQETQYF.

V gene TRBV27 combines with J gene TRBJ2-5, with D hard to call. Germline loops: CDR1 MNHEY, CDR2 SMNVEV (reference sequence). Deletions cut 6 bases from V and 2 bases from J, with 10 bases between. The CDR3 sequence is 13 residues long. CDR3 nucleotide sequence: TGTGCCAGCAGCCCAGTGTTTCAAGAGACCCAGTACTTC. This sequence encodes CASSPVFQETQYF.

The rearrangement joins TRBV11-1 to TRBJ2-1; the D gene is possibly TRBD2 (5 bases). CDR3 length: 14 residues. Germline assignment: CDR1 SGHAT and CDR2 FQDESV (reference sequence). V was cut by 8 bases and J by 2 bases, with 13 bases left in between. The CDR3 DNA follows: TGTGCCAGCCGATCGGGAATTCCCTACAATGAGCAGTTCTTC. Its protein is CASRSGIPYNEQFF.

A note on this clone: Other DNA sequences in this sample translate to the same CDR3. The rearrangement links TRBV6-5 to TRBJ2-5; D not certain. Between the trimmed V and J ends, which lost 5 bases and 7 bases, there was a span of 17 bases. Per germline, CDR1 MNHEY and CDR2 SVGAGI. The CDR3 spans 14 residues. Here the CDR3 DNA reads TGTGCCAGCAGTCCCGGCAGGCGGTTTGGGACCCAGTACTTC. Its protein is CASSPGRRFGTQYF.

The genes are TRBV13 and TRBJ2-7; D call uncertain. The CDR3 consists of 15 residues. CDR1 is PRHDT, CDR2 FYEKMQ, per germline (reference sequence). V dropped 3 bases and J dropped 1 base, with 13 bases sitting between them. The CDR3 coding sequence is TGTGCCAGCAGCTTGGCCGAGACCGGATCCTACGAGCAGTACTTC. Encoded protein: CASSLAETGSYEQYF.

The CDR3 region is CASSSARSGASYEQYF. The CDR3 region has the DNA TGCGCCAGCAGCTCAGCTAGGAGCGGGGCCTCCTACGAGCAGTACTTC. V and J are TRBV5-1 and TRBJ2-7; 7 nucleotides match TRBD2. The trim removed 3 bases at V and 0 bases at J, leaving 9 bases unmatched. CDR1 is SGHRS and CDR2 is YFSETQ in the germline V gene. CDR3 size: 16 residues.

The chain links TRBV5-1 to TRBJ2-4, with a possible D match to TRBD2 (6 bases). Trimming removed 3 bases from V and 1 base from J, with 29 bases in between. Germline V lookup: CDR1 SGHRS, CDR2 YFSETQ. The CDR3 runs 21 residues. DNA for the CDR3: TGCGCCAGCAGCTCAAGGCCCATCGGGAGAGTCGAATATGCGGCCAAAAACATTCAGTACTTC. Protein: CASSSRPIGRVEYAAKNIQYF.

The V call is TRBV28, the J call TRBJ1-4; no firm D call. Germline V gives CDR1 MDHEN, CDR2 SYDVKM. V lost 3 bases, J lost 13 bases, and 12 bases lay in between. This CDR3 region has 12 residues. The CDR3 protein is CASSFLPGLLFF. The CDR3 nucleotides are TGTGCCAGCAGTTTTTTACCCGGGCTACTGTTTTTT.

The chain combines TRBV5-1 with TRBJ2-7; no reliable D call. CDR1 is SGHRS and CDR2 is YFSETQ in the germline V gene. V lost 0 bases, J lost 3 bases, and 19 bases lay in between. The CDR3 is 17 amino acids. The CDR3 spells CASSLGLMASRNYEQYF. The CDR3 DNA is TGCGCCAGCAGCTTGGGATTAATGGCATCAAGAAACTACGAGCAGTACTTC.

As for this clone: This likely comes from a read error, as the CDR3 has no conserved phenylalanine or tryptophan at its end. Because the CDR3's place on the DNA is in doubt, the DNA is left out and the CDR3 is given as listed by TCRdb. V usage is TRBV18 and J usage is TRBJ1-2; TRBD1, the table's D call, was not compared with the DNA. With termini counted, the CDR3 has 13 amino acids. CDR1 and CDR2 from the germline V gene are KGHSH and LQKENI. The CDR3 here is CASSPLSWAGCTS.

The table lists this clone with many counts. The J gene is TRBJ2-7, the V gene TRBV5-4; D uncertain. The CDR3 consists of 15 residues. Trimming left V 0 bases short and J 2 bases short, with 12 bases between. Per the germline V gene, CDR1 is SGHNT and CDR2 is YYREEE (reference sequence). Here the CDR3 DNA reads TGTGCCAGCAGCTTGGTCTTAGGGAAAGCCTACGAGCAGTACTTC. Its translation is CASSLVLGKAYEQYF.

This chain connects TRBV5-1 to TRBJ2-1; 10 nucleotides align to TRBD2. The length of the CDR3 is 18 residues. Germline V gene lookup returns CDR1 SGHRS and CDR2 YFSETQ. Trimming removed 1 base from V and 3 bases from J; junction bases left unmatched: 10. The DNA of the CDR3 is TGCGCCAGCAGCTTGTTCCTAGCGGGAGCAGTCGACTACAATGAGCAGTTCTTC. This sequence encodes CASSLFLAGAVDYNEQFF.

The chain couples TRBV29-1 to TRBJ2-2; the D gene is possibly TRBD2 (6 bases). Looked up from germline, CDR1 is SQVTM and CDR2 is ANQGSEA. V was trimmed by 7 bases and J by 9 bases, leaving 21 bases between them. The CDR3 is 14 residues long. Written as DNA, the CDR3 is TGCAGCGCCAAGCCCGGACTACCGTCTCGGGAGCTGTTTTTT. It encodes CSAKPGLPSRELFF.

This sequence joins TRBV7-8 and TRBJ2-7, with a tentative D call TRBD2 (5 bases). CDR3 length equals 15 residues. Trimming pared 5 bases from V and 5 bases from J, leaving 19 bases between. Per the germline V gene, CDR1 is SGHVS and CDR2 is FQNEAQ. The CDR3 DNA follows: TGTGCCAGCAGCCTGATCCGGGGTGCAAAAGACGAGCAGTACTTC. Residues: CASSLIRGAKDEQYF.

CDR3 in DNA: TGCGCCAGCAGCGAAAACGGGGTAGGAGATACGCAGTATTTT. Translating it yields CASSENGVGDTQYF. The V and J genes are TRBV5-1 and TRBJ2-3; a weak D match, TRBD2 (5 bases). With 4 bases removed from V and 5 bases from J, the gap between germline ends came to 14 bases. The CDR3 is made up of 14 amino acids. Germline V gene sequence: CDR1 SGHRS, CDR2 YFSETQ.

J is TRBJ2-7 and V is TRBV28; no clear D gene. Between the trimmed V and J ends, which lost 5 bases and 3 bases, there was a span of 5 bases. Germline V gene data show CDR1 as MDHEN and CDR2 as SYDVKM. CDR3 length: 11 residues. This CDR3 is CASSGFYEQYF. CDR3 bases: TGTGCCAGCAGTGGATTCTACGAGCAGTACTTC. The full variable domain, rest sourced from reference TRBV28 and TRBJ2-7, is DVKVTQSSRYLVKRTGEKVFLECVQDMDHENMFWYRQDPGLGLRLIYFSYDVKMKEKGDIPEGYSVSREKKERFSLILESASTNQTSMYLCASSGFYEQYFGPGTRLTVT.

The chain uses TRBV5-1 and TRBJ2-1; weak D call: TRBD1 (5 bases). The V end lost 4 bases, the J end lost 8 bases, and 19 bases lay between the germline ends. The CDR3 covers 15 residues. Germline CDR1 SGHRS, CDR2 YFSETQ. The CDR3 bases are TGCGCCAGCAGCGCCCATAGGACAATCGACGATGAGCAGTTCTTC. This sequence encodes CASSAHRTIDDEQFF.

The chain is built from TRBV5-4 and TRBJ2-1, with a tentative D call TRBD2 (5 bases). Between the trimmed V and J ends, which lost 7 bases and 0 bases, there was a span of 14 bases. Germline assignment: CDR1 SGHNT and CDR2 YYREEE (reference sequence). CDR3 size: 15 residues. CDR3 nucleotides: TGTGCCAGCCTCAATCGAGGAGGCTCCTACAATGAGCAGTTCTTC. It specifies CASLNRGGSYNEQFF. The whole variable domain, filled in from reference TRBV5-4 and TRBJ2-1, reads ETGVTQSPTHLIKTRGQQVTLRCSSQSGHNTVSWYQQALGQGPQFIFQYYREEENGRGNFPPRFSGLQFPNYSSELNVNALELDDSALYLCASLNRGGSYNEQFFGPGTRLTVL.

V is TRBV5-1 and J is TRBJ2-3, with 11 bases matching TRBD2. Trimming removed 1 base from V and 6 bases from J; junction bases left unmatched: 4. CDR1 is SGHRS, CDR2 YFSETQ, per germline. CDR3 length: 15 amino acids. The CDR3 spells CASSLTSGRYDTQYF. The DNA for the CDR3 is TGCGCCAGCAGCTTGACTAGCGGGAGATACGATACGCAGTATTTT.